The entry below gives a single T cell receptor beta chain sequence along with its context. These data belong to a study of long-term antiretroviral therapy in people with HIV. An immunoSEQ assay, version v3.0, was performed at survey level. The study targeted roughly 40,000-55,000 T-cell genomes per sample in sequencing. The assay was immunoSEQ multiplex PCR, and TCRdb's table has in-frame clones only and misses some. This sample carries fewer than 20,000 clones, approximately 78% of them seen once, and the ten largest clones take almost 8%. CDR3 length equals 15 residues. Germline CDR1 and CDR2: SGHDT and YYEEEE. Trimming left V 2 bases short and J 8 bases short, with 19 bases between.

This specimen consisted of unsorted PBMCs, obtained at the start of antiretroviral therapy, before treatment. The genes are TRBV5-6 and TRBJ1-2, with TRBD1 as a possible D gene (6 bases). The receptor was derived from a woman aged 40-49 years with HIV. The CDR3 region has the DNA TGTGCCAGCAGCTTTCTGTGGGGGGGCTTAGGCGGCTACACCTTC. Translated: CASSFLWGGLGGYTF.